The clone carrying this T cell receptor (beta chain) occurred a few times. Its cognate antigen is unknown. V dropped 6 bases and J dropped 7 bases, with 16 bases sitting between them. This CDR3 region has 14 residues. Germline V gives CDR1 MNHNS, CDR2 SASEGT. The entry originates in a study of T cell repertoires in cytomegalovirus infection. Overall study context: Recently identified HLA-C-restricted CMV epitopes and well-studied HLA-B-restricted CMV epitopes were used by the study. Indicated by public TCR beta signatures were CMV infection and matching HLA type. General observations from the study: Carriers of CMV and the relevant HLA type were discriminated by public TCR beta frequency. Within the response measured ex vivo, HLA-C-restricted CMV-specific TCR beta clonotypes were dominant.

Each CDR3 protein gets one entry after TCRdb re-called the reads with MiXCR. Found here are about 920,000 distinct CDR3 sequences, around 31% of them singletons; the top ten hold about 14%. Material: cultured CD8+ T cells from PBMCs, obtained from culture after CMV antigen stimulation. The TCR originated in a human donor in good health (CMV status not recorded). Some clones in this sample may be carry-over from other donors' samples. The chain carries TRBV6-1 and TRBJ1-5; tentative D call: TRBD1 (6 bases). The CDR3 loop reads CASSYTGTRQPQHF. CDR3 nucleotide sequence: TGTGCCAGCAGCTATACAGGGACCCGGCAGCCCCAGCATTTT.